These 28 T cell receptor beta chains were sequenced from one sample in a study of cytomegalovirus exposure and HLA in healthy donors (dated by TCRdb to between 2016 and 2019). Receptors were amplified or captured by the immunoSEQ multiplex PCR assay. For the multiplex PCR, a mixture combining 60 forward primers for TCR Vbeta segments and 13 reverse primers for TCR Jbeta segments was used. TCRdb took this table from immuneACCESS and kept in-frame rearrangements with V and J called. Such tables lack part of the clones; where checked against another copy, unresolved V genes explain under half of the gap, and the rest is unexplained. The sample contains around 100,000 clones, approximately 70% of them found a single time. Clones ranked in the top ten supply about 11% of the sample. The sequenced sample was PBMCs. All receptors derive from a man aged 35-49 years in good health and CMV-seropositive.

V and J are TRBV6-5 and TRBJ1-2; TRBD1 agrees at 7 bases. Germline trimming cut 0 bases from V and 1 base from J; bases unmatched to any gene: 5. The CDR3 extends over 16 amino acids. Per the germline V gene, CDR1 is MNHEY and CDR2 is SVGAGI. This chain's CDR3 is CASSYSQGQLNYGYTF. CDR3 nucleotides: TGTGCCAGCAGTTACTCCCAGGGACAGCTTAACTATGGCTACACCTTC.

The chain links TRBV7-2 to TRBJ2-1, with D possibly matching TRBD1 (5 bases). From germline, CDR1 is SGHTA and CDR2 FQGNSA. Trimming shortened V by 8 bases and J by 5 bases, and 13 bases separated the two germline ends. The CDR3 has 13 residues. CDR3 protein: CASAQGPNNEQFF. DNA of the CDR3: TGTGCCAGCGCCCAGGGTCCGAACAATGAGCAGTTCTTC.

This chain links TRBV2 with TRBJ2-7; 8 nucleotides match TRBD1. The CDR3 totals 12 residues. CDR1 and CDR2 (germline): SNHLY, FYNNEI. Unmatched junction bases numbered 7, after V lost 10 bases and J lost 5 bases. This CDR3 reads CATSDRDHEQYF. In DNA, the CDR3 is TGTGCCACCTCGGACAGGGACCACGAGCAGTACTTC.

This sequence joins TRBV6-1 and TRBJ1-2; TRBD1 aligns across 7 bases. Germline values: CDR1 MNHNS, CDR2 SASEGT. Trimming took 7 bases from V and 7 from J; bases not matched to a gene: 12. The CDR3 loop spans 14 amino acids. This CDR3 is CASTPPRDSAGYTF. In nucleotides, the CDR3 is TGTGCCAGCACTCCGCCCCGGGACAGCGCTGGCTACACCTTC.

This clone was observed a handful of times. The V gene is TRBV14, the J gene TRBJ1-1; maybe TRBD1 (6 bases). Between the trimmed V and J ends, which lost 1 base and 6 bases, there was a span of 9 bases. The CDR3 contains 13 residues. Germline CDR1 and CDR2: SGHDN and FVKESK. For the CDR3, the DNA is TGTGCCAGCAGCCAAGTACAGGGCGCTGAAGCTTTCTTT. Amino acid sequence: CASSQVQGAEAFF.

The chain is built from TRBV9 and TRBJ1-2; 7 nucleotides match TRBD1. The CDR3 runs to 13 residues. Germline loops: CDR1 SGDLS, CDR2 YYNGEE. Unmatched junction bases numbered 4, after V lost 3 bases and J lost 5 bases. The CDR3 region is CASSDRGRYGYTF. CDR3 in DNA: TGTGCCAGCAGCGACAGGGGAAGGTATGGCTACACCTTC.

The chain couples TRBV6-5 to TRBJ1-1; no clear D gene. V shed 8 bases and J shed 4 bases, with 14 bases lying between them. Germline lookup yields CDR1 MNHEY and CDR2 SVGAGI. There are 13 residues in the CDR3. The CDR3 nucleotides read TGTGCCAGCTGGATACCGGGTCCCACTGAAGCTTTCTTT. Its translation is CASWIPGPTEAFF.

The chain has TRBV5-1 and TRBJ2-3; tentative D call: TRBD1 (6 bases). CDR3 length equals 16 residues. With 1 base removed from V and 4 bases from J, the gap between germline ends came to 16 bases. The germline gives CDR1 SGHRS, CDR2 YFSETQ. As DNA, the CDR3 is TGCGCCAGCAGCTTGACCGTACTACAGGGTGCAGATACGCAGTATTTT. It codes for CASSLTVLQGADTQYF.

This chain uses TRBV28 with TRBJ1-2; D gene unclear. Germline CDR1 MDHEN, CDR2 SYDVKM. The CDR3 loop spans 13 amino acids. V gave up 7 bases and J gave up 5 bases, with 14 bases separating them. CDR3 protein: CASTNQGGYGYTF. The CDR3 nucleotides are TGTGCCAGCACTAACCAAGGAGGTTATGGCTACACCTTC.

This clone was seen a handful of times. The genes are TRBV18 and TRBJ1-5, with TRBD1 matching over 10 bases. This CDR3 spans 14 amino acids. The germline V gene encodes CDR1 KGHSH and CDR2 LQKENI. V lost 5 bases to trimming and J lost 6 bases; unmatched junction nucleotides: 4. The CDR3, as DNA: TGTGCCAGCTCATCGGGACAGGGGACTCAGCCCCAGCATTTT. Translated, it gives CASSSGQGTQPQHF.

V usage is TRBV5-6 and J usage is TRBJ2-5; D is perhaps TRBD2 (7 bases). The CDR3 has 17 amino acids. The V gene's germline CDR1 is SGHDT and CDR2 YYEEEE. V was clipped by 1 base and J by 5 bases, with 21 bases between them. The chain's CDR3 is CASSLRGGAKLWETQYF. The DNA of the CDR3 is TGTGCCAGCAGCTTGCGTGGGGGGGCTAAATTGTGGGAGACCCAGTACTTC.

This clone was counted once. This chain uses TRBV7-2 with TRBJ2-3; 7 nucleotides match TRBD2. Germline CDR1 and CDR2: SGHTA and FQGNSA. The V and J ends lost 3 bases and 0 bases, in that order; junction bases with no gene match: 3. The CDR3 has 15 residues. This chain's CDR3 is CASSLSSGSTDTQYF. The DNA for the CDR3 is TGTGCCAGCAGCTTGAGTAGCGGGAGCACAGATACGCAGTATTTT.

This clone has just a few counts. This rearrangement joins TRBV23-1 to TRBJ2-5; 7 bases agree with TRBD1. TRBV23-1 counts as an open reading frame of uncertain function. With 4 bases clipped from V and 1 base from J, the junction kept 9 bases outside the gene matches. The CDR3 spans 16 residues. CDR3 sequence: CASSPPPGQTQETQYF. The DNA for the CDR3 is TGCGCCAGCAGTCCCCCGCCGGGACAGACCCAAGAGACCCAGTACTTC.

V and J are TRBV11-3 and TRBJ2-5; D is possibly TRBD2 (7 bases). The CDR3 has 16 amino acids. The germline V gene has CDR1 SGHNT and CDR2 YENEEA. V was trimmed by 1 base and J by 2 bases, leaving 14 bases between them. The CDR3 DNA follows: TGTGCCAGCAGCTTAGGGCGGGGGACATTTCAAGAGACCCAGTACTTC. Translation: CASSLGRGTFQETQYF.

This clone was detected a few times. V gene TRBV19 combines with J gene TRBJ1-2, with unresolved D. This CDR3 contains 18 residues. Germline CDR1 is LNHDA and CDR2 is SQIVND (reference sequence). V gave up 6 bases and J gave up 0 bases, with 23 bases separating them. CDR3 sequence reads: CASSRDPLSLWANYGYTF. CDR3 nucleotide sequence: TGTGCCAGTAGCCGGGATCCTCTTTCTCTTTGGGCTAACTATGGCTACACCTTC.

V gene TRBV7-8 combines with J gene TRBJ1-6; D remains unclear. Germline CDR1 reads SGHVS; CDR2 reads FQNEAQ. Trimming pared 8 bases from V and 10 bases from J, leaving 15 bases between. CDR3 length equals 13 residues. This CDR3 reads CASAKKTVSPLHF. CDR3 nucleotide sequence: TGTGCCAGCGCTAAAAAAACAGTCTCACCCCTCCACTTT.

This clone showed up just a few times. The V and J genes are TRBV6-1 and TRBJ2-1; 15 bases are a match to TRBD2. Germline-derived CDR1 and CDR2 are MNHNS and SASEGT. The length of the CDR3 is 15 residues. Unmatched junction bases numbered 6, after V lost 5 bases and J lost 10 bases. The CDR3, as DNA: TGTGCCAGCAGTTGGACTAGCGGGAGGGCGGAGGAGCAGTTCTTC. The encoded protein is CASSWTSGRAEEQFF.

The rearrangement links TRBV19 to TRBJ1-5; possible D gene TRBD1, 6 bases. CDR1 LNHDA and CDR2 SQIVND come from the germline V gene (reference sequence). The CDR3 is made up of 16 amino acids. V gave up 7 bases and J gave up 4 bases, with 20 bases separating them. The CDR3 region has the DNA TGTGCCAGTAATATCCTATACAGGGAAAGGAATCAGCCCCAGCATTTT. It is translated as CASNILYRERNQPQHF.

A few counts support this clone. The rearrangement uses TRBV28 and TRBJ2-5; D is perhaps TRBD1 (6 bases). The DNA end favors TRBJ2-7, so the J call may be wrong. There are 14 residues in the CDR3. The germline V gene has CDR1 MDHEN and CDR2 SYDVKM. CDR3 region: CASTSLGTSYEQYF. Here the CDR3 DNA reads TGTGCCAGCACCTCCCTGGGGACAAGCTACGAGCAGTACTTC.

The chain is built from TRBV18 and TRBJ2-1; TRBD1 agrees at 10 bases. J gave up 5 bases and V 3 bases, and 1 base lay outside the gene matches. In germline, CDR1 is KGHSH, CDR2 LQKENI. This CDR3 is built from 14 residues. Here the CDR3 reads CASSPGQGDNEQFF. The CDR3 region has the DNA TGTGCCAGCTCACCTGGACAGGGGGACAATGAGCAGTTCTTC.

This clone appeared once. The genes are TRBV4-1 and TRBJ1-5; 7 bases align to TRBD1. The germline CDR1 and CDR2 sequences are MGHRA and YSYEKL. The CDR3 contains 15 residues. V trimming: 1 base; J trimming: 3 bases; junction bases outside the gene matches: 3. The CDR3 nucleotides read TGCGCCAGCAGCCAAGTAACAGGGGCCAATCAGCCCCAGCATTTT. It codes for CASSQVTGANQPQHF.

V and J are TRBV5-6 and TRBJ2-5; a weak D match, TRBD2 (6 bases). CDR1 SGHDT and CDR2 YYEEEE come from the germline V gene. V was pared by 0 bases and J by 0 bases, with 12 bases between. This CDR3 is 16 amino acids long. Here the CDR3 reads CASSLATGGDQETQYF. As DNA, the CDR3 is TGTGCCAGCAGCTTGGCGACCGGAGGGGACCAAGAGACCCAGTACTTC.

V is TRBV9 and J is TRBJ2-7; TRBD2 matches 7 bases. The CDR3 loop spans 14 amino acids. CDR1 and CDR2 from the germline V gene are SGDLS and YYNGEE. Unmatched junction bases numbered 7, after V lost 1 base and J lost 6 bases. The CDR3 coding sequence is TGTGCCAGCAGCGTACCCGCGGGAGACGGCGAGCAGTACTTC. It codes for CASSVPAGDGEQYF. Full variable domain (outside the CDR3, taken from reference TRBV9 and TRBJ2-7): DSGVTQTPKHLITATGQRVTLRCSPRSGDLSVYWYQQSLDQGLQFLIQYYNGEERAKGNILERFSAQQFPDLHSELNLSSLELGDSALYFCASSVPAGDGEQYFGPGTRLTVT.

The V and J genes are TRBV9 and TRBJ1-2; the match to TRBD1 covers 9 bases. The CDR3 is made up of 15 amino acids. The germline gives CDR1 SGDLS, CDR2 YYNGEE. J was trimmed by 8 bases and V by 2 bases; bases with no gene match: 10. In DNA form, the CDR3 reads TGTGCCAGCAGCGTTTCCCGGGACAGGGATGACGGCTACACCTTC. Its translation is CASSVSRDRDDGYTF.

V usage is TRBV19 and J usage is TRBJ2-1; 8 positions match TRBD2. This CDR3 has 16 residues. Unmatched junction bases numbered 11, after V lost 1 base and J lost 9 bases. Looked up from germline, CDR1 is LNHDA and CDR2 is SQIVND (reference sequence). The CDR3 DNA follows: TGTGCCAGTAGTATAGGATGGAAGCGGGAGCGGAGTGAGCAGTTCTTC. Translation gives CASSIGWKRERSEQFF.

The rearrangement joins TRBV7-2 to TRBJ1-1; TRBD1 is a possible D gene (5 bases). The length of the CDR3 is 15 residues. V lost 5 bases, J lost 1 base, and 14 bases lay in between. CDR1 SGHTA and CDR2 FQGNSA come from the germline V gene. The CDR3 region has the DNA TGTGCCAGCAGCCCGAGGGCCGGGGGGAACACTGAAGCTTTCTTT. Translated: CASSPRAGGNTEAFF.

The rearrangement uses TRBV6-1 and TRBJ2-7; 7 bases fit TRBD2. There are 14 residues in the CDR3. Germline V CDR1 and CDR2: MNHNS, SASEGT. V shed 7 bases and J 7 bases; nucleotides not matched to a gene: 13. CDR3 coding DNA: TGTGCCAGCAACAAGCGGGACCAATTTAGGGAGCAGTACGTC. Amino acids: CASNKRDQFREQYV.

V is TRBV19 and J is TRBJ2-1; 8 bases match TRBD2. Per the germline V gene, CDR1 is LNHDA and CDR2 is SQIVND (reference sequence). The V segment lost 3 bases and the J segment 4 bases; nucleotides outside the gene matches: 11. The CDR3 is 17 amino acids. DNA of the CDR3: TGTGCCAGTAGTATGTTTAGCGGGGAGAGGGGTTACAATGAGCAGTTCTTC. Protein product: CASSMFSGERGYNEQFF.